This T cell receptor (beta chain) was captured in a study of blood T cell repertoires in COVID-19. The wider study: Donors in the United States, Italy and Spain gave samples during acute or convalescent COVID-19.

This CDR3 spans 14 amino acids. The germline CDR1 and CDR2 sequences are SGHTA and FQGNSA. The junction had 6 bases not matched to a gene; V was cut back by 5 bases and J by 6 bases. In the study's own analysis: Amplification with reference gene primers provided the estimates of nucleated cell counts. TCRdb's table, derived via immunoSEQ multiplex PCR, lists solely in-frame clones and lacks some. That table is the source of V, J and clone size, and D and trimming were worked out from the DNA. The sample shows 250,000 or so clones, around 90% of them seen only once. The chain has TRBV7-2 and TRBJ2-7, with TRBD1 matching 11 bases. What was sequenced was PBMCs or T cells enriched from blood (not recorded which). This clonotype was obtained from a young woman with acute COVID-19. The CDR3 DNA follows: TGTGCCAGCAGCAGGCGGGGACAGGGGGTCGAGCAGTACTTC. It encodes CASSRRGQGVEQYF.